A single T cell receptor (beta chain) is shown here with its context. Antigen specificity is unknown. The sample comes from a study of T cells after yellow fever vaccination. A universal primer site and UMIs were added as TCR cDNA was made by 5'RACE template switching. TCRdb used MiXCR to reprocess the 5' RACE reads, holding one entry per CDR3 protein. Counted here are about 330,000 distinct CDR3 sequences, roughly 8.6% occurring once; the ten biggest clones make up 17%. Findings and caveats of the study: The booster response re-showed most primary clones: around 97% CD4, around 85% CD8. In FACS-sorted repertoires, abundant clonotypes from the bulk population could appear as contaminants. Peak timing came faster in the weaker secondary response, day 5 versus 15.

CDR1 DFQATT and CDR2 SNEGSKA come from the germline V gene (reference sequence). The CDR3 has 14 residues. The V gene lost 5 bases and the J gene lost 0 bases, with 14 bases spanning the gap. The V gene is TRBV20-1, the J gene TRBJ2-7; TRBD1 is a possible D gene (5 bases). The clonotype was recovered from a man in his late teens or twenties who received the YFV17D yellow fever vaccine. Sequencing used PBMCs, obtained more than 35 days after the first yellow fever vaccination. CDR3 nucleotide sequence: TGCAGTGCTCGACTCAGGGCCACCTCCTACGAGCAGTACTTC. This gives the protein CSARLRATSYEQYF.